This T cell receptor beta chain was sequenced for a study of identical twins (dated by TCRdb to the mid-2010s). With regard to the full study: To test whether fetal clonotypes persist, the study used deep sequencing on TCR alpha and beta repertoires from monozygotic twins, unrelated adults of various ages, and cord blood. To rule out contamination, replicate twin experiments were performed at different times with different library preparation protocols. Results the study describes overall, beyond this receptor: Excess twin sharing in beta out-of-frame sequences was weaker because fewer shared sequences lowered the signal-to-noise ratio. Abundant cord blood beta clonotypes carried fewer insertions; young adult naive repertoires showed a weaker similar trend, while memory repertoires showed none. Because the same donors could not be followed over many years, the conclusions relied on cross-sectional statistical analysis. Zero-insertion analyses could be partly confounded by invariant T cells such as MAIT and iNKT, though diverse VJ usage argued against such confounding for most clonotypes. Compared with coincidental sharing between unrelated individuals, out-of-frame TCR alpha sequences shared between twins had an excess of sequences with low generation probability. In monozygotic twins, recombination models systematically underestimated out-of-frame TCR alpha sharing, but the models matched the sharing seen between unrelated individuals.

The table lists this clonotype with many counts. Its antigen target is currently unknown. Per-nucleotide qualities are absent, and no much larger clonotype sits a single base away. The library came from 5' RACE. Sequenced on an Illumina HiSeq 2000. A universal primer binding site was added through template switching, and the final cDNA carried a unique molecular identifier so that TCR cDNA molecules could be counted accurately. First-strand cDNA for TCR alpha and beta chains was synthesized from specific primers in the conserved constant-segment region. To control for contamination, each cDNA library was double barcoded with a SMART-Mk sample barcode plus Illumina barcodes. TruSeq adapter sequences along with Illumina sample barcodes were introduced in two successive PCR steps. TCR alpha and beta cDNA libraries were sequenced on the Illumina HiSeq platform with custom primers. Per the authors' processing: MiGEC processed the raw reads to extract unique molecular identifiers, while MiXCR was used to determine the CDR3 positions. Recombination models were inferred per individual with the repgenHMM and IGoR tools using an EM algorithm. Shared clonotypes were analyzed with the tcR package in R, and sharing was normalized by the product of cloneset sizes. To study raw recombination without the effects of thymic and clonal selection, out-of-frame nonproductive sequences were analyzed. Through fastp at Q25 and MiXCR, TCRdb rebuilt clones from the public reads, retaining in-frame beta chains. One record per CDR3 amino acid sequence lists the most common genes and DNA. Clone size and V and J calls follow TCRdb, not the original study. The sample table holds under 350,000 distinct CDR3 sequences, of which 8% to 9.5% were seen once. Together, the top ten hold about 7.1% of the sample.

Between the V and J ends, shortened by 6 bases and 3 bases respectively, the junction contains 5 bases. From the cysteine through the phenylalanine, the CDR3 covers 11 amino acids. Only CDR3 DNA remains: 33 bases, in frame from the first base. From a lookup of the germline V gene, CDR1 and CDR2 are MNHNS and SASEGT. Every donor in the study was a healthy Caucasian. The twin cohort consisted of three pairs of female monozygotic twins, all aged about 18 to 30 years. CD4+ and CD8+ T cell populations were isolated with positive isolation kits from Invitrogen. This same sample was also taken into another study, of yellow fever vaccine responses in identical twins. The second study also describes: The authors reported that the T cell response to vaccination in identical twins appeared partly convergent and partly personalized. In identical twins, the study followed T cell clones that responded to the vaccine with precision.

The rearranged segments are TRBV6-1 and TRBJ1-1, with no reliable assignment of the D segment. Input material: CD8+ T cells sorted from blood. The TCR originated in a young woman in good health. The nucleotide sequence reads as follows: TGTGCCAGCAGGACCTACACTGAAGCTTTCTTT. It encodes CASRTYTEAFF.